The rows below give T cell receptor beta chains drawn from one sample of a study of T cell repertoires in cytomegalovirus infection. The antigens for these receptors are not known. TCRdb passed the reads through MiXCR, listing each CDR3 protein once. The sample has under 90,000 distinct CDR3 sequences; about 45% are singletons. Material: CD8+ T cells from cultured PBMCs, obtained from culture after CMV antigen stimulation. These receptor sequences come from a human donor in good health (CMV status not recorded). Some clones in this sample may be carry-over from other donors' samples. Both conserved end residues are part of each CDR3. Fields, in order: clone size, D gene, J gene, CDR3 length, V gene, CDR3 DNA, CDR3 protein. A D gene is named only where the DNA matches it firmly. Only part of the rows carry a size: once, few, many, or a class if the clone is expanded.

>-|TRBD2|TRBJ2-1|16|TRBV9
TGTGCCAGCAGCCCTAACCCCGGACTAGCGGGAAGCCCGCAGTTCTTC
CASSPNPGLAGSPQFF
>-|TRBD2|TRBJ2-3|17|TRBV3-1
TGTGCCAGCAGCCAAGTCCTTACTAGCGGGAGAACAGATACGCAGTATTTT
CASSQVLTSGRTDTQYF
>-|TRBD2|TRBJ2-1|16|TRBV7-6
TGTGCCAGCAGCTCGTCTAGCGGAAGCTCCTACAATGAGCAGTTCTTC
CASSSSSGSSYNEQFF
>-|-|TRBJ1-1|14|TRBV28
TGTGCCAGCAGTCCTTGGGGGGGTTACACTGAAGCTTTCTTT
CASSPWGGYTEAFF
>-|-|TRBJ2-1|15|TRBV7-6
TGTGCCAGCAGCTTAGTCGTAGGGGCCTACAATGAGCAGTTCTTC
CASSLVVGAYNEQFF
>few|TRBD1|TRBJ1-2|15|TRBV19
TGTGCCAGTAGTCCCCGGACAGGTTGGAGCTATGGCTACACCTTC
CASSPRTGWSYGYTF
>-|TRBD2|TRBJ2-1|14|TRBV12-3/TRBV12-4
TGTGCCAGCAGTTATAGCGGGGGGGCGAATGAGCAGTTCTTC
CASSYSGGANEQFF
>few|TRBD1|TRBJ1-2|16|TRBV6-1
TGTGCCAGCAGTGAAGGCACAGGGGGATCGAACTATGGCTACACCTTC
CASSEGTGGSNYGYTF
>-|TRBD1|TRBJ2-7|15|TRBV27
TGTGCCAGCAGAAATACAGGGGACCCTTTCTACGAGCAGTACTTC
CASRNTGDPFYEQYF
>-|-|TRBJ2-7|13|TRBV25-1
TGTGCCAGCAGGGATCGGGCCTCCTACGAGCAGTACTTC
CASRDRASYEQYF
>-|TRBD2|TRBJ2-2|16|TRBV12-3/TRBV12-4
TGTGCCAGCCGGACTAGCGGGAGCCCTCCCACCGGGGAGCTGTTTTTT
CASRTSGSPPTGELFF
>-|-|TRBJ2-7|14|TRBV18
TGTGCCAGCTCACCGGACGGATACTCCTACGAGCAGTACTTC
CASSPDGYSYEQYF
>few|-|TRBJ1-1|10|TRBV20-1
TGCAGTGCTAGAGTCAGGGGAACTTTCTTT
CSARVRGTFF
>few|TRBD1|TRBJ2-7|15|TRBV4-2
TGTGCCAGCAGCCAAGCCCAACAGGGGGGCTACGAGCAGTACTTC
CASSQAQQGGYEQYF
>-|-|TRBJ2-2|16|TRBV14
TGTGCCAGCAGCCTCGGGCAAAGCCATGGGACCGGGGAGCTGTTTTTT
CASSLGQSHGTGELFF
>once|TRBD1|TRBJ2-7|13|TRBV5-4
TGTGCCAGCAGCTTTACGGCAGGGGGCGAGCAGTACTTC
CASSFTAGGEQYF
>-|-|TRBJ2-5|17|TRBV14
TGTGCCAGCAGCCAAGGTCTCAGACTATCGGTTCTAGAGACCCAGTACTTC
CASSQGLRLSVLETQYF
>-|-|TRBJ1-6|14|TRBV7-6
TGTGCCAGCAGCTTAGATATGCGAAATTCACCCCTCCACTTT
CASSLDMRNSPLHF
>few|-|TRBJ1-6|14|TRBV7-2
TGTGCCAGCAGCTTTAGAACAGGAGGTTCACCCCTCCACTTT
CASSFRTGGSPLHF
>once|-|TRBJ2-1|16|TRBV28
TGTGCCAGCACCCCCCGAGGGGGAAAGTCCTACAATGAGCAGTTCTTC
CASTPRGGKSYNEQFF
>-|-|TRBJ2-1|23|TRBV7-8
-
CASTNQTSMYLCASSPVSNEQFF
>-|-|TRBJ1-4|14|TRBV7-2
TGTGCCAGCAGCCGGGACGGAGGTAATGAAAAACTGTTTTTT
CASSRDGGNEKLFF
>few|TRBD1|TRBJ2-1|13|TRBV7-9
TGTGCCAGCACGGGCCAGGGGGCTTCTGAGCAGTTCTTC
CASTGQGASEQFF
>-|-|TRBJ2-7|11|TRBV2
TGTGCCAGCAGTGAATTGGGTCAGGTGACCTTC
CASSELGQVTF